This T cell receptor (beta chain) was observed in a study of CD8+CD57+ T cells in acquired aplastic anemia. Study-wide context: DNA recovered from sorted CD4+ and CD8+ cells had a mean of approximately 3 ug.

Sequencing involved patients with CD8+CD57+ cell expansion previously shown by flow cytometry. TCR beta VDJ and CDR3 were profiled, and genomic DNA was the template. TCRdb itself ran the reads through MiXCR, one entry per CDR3 protein. The table has hundreds of thousands of distinct CDR3 sequences, roughly a third seen once. The CDR3 has 13 residues. The V end lost 0 bases, the J end lost 9 bases, and 11 bases lay between the germline ends. The germline gives CDR1 WSHSY, CDR2 SAAADI. The clonotype originates from a human donor with aplastic anemia. The sample consisted of sorted CD4+, CD8+, or CD8+CD57+ T cells (not recorded which) from PBMCs. This chain joins TRBV10-2 and TRBJ1-2, with D possibly TRBD1 on 5 matching bases. In DNA form, the CDR3 reads TGCGCCAGCAGTGAGTCACTGGGGCAACGCTACACCTTC. Protein sequence: CASSESLGQRYTF.